The clone carrying this T cell receptor beta chain was counted ten times or more. TCRdb itself ran the multiplex PCR reads through MiXCR, one entry per CDR3 protein. Among about 89,000 distinct CDR3 sequences listed, roughly 29% were seen once. Samples came from axillary lymph nodes draining the breast cancer. This specimen belongs to a study of breast tumors, draining lymph nodes, adjacent tissues. Germline values: CDR1 SGHTA, CDR2 FQGTGA. V shed 1 base and J 5 bases; nucleotides not matched to a gene: 4. The CDR3 has 15 residues. The sequence was obtained from a female donor with breast cancer. Some clones in this sample may be carry-over from other donors' samples. The material sequenced was axillary lymph node tissue. J is TRBJ2-3 and V is TRBV7-3; 9 bases line up with TRBD2. The CDR3 loop is CASSLSGRAEDTQYF. The CDR3, as DNA: TGTGCCAGCAGCTTAAGCGGGAGGGCCGAAGATACGCAGTATTTT.